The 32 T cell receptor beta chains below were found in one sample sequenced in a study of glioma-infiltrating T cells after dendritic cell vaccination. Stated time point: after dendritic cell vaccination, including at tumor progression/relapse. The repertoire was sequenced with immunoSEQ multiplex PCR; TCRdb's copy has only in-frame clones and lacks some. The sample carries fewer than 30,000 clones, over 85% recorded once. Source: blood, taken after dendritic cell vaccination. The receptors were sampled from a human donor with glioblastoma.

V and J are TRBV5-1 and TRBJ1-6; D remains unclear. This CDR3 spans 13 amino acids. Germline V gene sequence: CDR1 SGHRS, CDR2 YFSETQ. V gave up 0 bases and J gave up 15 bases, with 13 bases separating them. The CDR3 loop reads CASSLAGRSGLHF. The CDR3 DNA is TGCGCCAGCAGCTTGGCTGGGCGTTCAGGCCTCCACTTT.

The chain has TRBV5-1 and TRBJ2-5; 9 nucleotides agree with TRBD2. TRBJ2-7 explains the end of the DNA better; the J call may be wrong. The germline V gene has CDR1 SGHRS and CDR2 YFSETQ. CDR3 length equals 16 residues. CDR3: CASSATSGPSSYEQYF. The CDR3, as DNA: TGCGCCAGCAGCGCCACTAGCGGGCCCAGCTCCTACGAGCAGTACTTC.

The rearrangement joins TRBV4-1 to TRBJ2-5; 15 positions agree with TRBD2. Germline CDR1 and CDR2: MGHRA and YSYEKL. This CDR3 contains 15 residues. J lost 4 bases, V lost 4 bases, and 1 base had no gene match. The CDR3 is CASSRGLAGGETQYF. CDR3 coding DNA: TGCGCCAGCAGCCGGGGACTAGCGGGGGGAGAGACCCAGTACTTC.

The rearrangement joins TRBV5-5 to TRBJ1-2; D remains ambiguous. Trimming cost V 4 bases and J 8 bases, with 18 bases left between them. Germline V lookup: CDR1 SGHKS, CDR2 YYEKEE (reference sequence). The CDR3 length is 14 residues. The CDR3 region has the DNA TGTGCCAGCAGCCCGTATTTGAGGGTCGGGGGCTACACCTTC. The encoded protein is CASSPYLRVGGYTF.

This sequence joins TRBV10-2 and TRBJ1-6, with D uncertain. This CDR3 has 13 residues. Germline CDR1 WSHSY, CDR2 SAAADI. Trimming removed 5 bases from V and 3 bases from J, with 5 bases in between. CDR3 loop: CASSRDYNSPLHF. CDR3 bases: TGCGCCAGCAGTCGGGACTATAATTCACCCCTCCACTTT.

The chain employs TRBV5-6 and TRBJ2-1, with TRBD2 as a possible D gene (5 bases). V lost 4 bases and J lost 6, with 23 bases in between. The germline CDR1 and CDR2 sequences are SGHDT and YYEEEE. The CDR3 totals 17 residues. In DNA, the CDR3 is TGTGCCAGCAGCCCCTCGATCTCCAGCGGAAGGCGCAATGAGCAGTTCTTC. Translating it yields CASSPSISSGRRNEQFF.

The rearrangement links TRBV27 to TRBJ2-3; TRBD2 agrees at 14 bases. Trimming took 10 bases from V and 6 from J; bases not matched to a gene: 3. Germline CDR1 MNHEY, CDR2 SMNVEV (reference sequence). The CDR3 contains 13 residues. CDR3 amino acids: CATRLAGGDTQYF. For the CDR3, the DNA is TGTGCCACCCGACTAGCGGGGGGGGATACGCAGTATTTT.

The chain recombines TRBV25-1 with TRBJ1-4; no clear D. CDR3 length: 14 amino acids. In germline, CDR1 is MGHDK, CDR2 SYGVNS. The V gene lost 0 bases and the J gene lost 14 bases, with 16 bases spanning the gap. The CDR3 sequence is CASSEYGSDLSLFF. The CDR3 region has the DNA TGTGCCAGCAGTGAATATGGGAGCGATCTTAGCCTGTTTTTT. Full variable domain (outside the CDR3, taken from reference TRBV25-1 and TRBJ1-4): EADIYQTPRYLVIGTGKKITLECSQTMGHDKMYWYQQDPGMELHLIHYSYGVNSTEKGDLSSESTVSRIRTEHFPLTLESARPSHTSQYLCASSEYGSDLSLFFGSGTQLSVL.

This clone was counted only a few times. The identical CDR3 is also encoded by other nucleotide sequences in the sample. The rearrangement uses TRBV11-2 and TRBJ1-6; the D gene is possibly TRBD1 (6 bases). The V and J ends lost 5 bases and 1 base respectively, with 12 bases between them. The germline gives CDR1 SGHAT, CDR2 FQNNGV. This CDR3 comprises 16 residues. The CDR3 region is CASSGGQGSYNSPLHF. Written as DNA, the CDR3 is TGTGCCAGCAGCGGGGGCCAGGGATCCTATAATTCACCCCTCCACTTT.

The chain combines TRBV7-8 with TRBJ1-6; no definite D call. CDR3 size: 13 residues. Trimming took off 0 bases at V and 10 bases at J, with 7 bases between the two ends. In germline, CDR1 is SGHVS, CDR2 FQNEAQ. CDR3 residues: CASSLATASPLHF. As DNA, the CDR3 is TGTGCCAGCAGCTTAGCCACAGCATCACCCCTCCACTTT.

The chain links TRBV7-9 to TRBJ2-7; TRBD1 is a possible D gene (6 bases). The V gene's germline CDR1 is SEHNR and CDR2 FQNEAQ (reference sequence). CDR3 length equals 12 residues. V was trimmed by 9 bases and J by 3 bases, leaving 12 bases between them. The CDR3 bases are TGTGCCAGTCGGGACACCGGCTACGAGCAGTACTTC. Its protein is CASRDTGYEQYF.

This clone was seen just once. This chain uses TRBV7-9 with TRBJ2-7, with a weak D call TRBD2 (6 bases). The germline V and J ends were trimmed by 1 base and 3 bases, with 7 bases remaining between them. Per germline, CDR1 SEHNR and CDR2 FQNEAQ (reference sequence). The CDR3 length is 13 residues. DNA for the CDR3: TGTGCCAGCAGCTTAGGGGGGGACTACGAGCAGTACTTC. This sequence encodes CASSLGGDYEQYF.

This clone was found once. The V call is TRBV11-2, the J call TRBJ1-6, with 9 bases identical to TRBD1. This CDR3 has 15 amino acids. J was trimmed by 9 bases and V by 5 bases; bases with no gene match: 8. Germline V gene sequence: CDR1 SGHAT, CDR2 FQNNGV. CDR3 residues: CASSPGTGMGSPLHF. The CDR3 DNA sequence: TGTGCCAGCAGCCCCGGGACAGGGATGGGTTCACCCCTCCACTTT.

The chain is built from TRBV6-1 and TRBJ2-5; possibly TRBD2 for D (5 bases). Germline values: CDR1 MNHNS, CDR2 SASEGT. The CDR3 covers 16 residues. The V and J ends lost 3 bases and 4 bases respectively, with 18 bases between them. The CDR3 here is CASSETLTLRGETQYF. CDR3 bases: TGTGCCAGCAGTGAGACTTTGACCCTCCGGGGAGAGACCCAGTACTTC.

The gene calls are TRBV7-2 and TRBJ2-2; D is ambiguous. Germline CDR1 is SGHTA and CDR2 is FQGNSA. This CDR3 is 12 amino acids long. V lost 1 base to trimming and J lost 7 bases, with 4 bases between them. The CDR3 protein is CASSLGVGELFF. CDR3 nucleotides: TGTGCCAGCAGCTTAGGAGTCGGGGAGCTGTTTTTT.

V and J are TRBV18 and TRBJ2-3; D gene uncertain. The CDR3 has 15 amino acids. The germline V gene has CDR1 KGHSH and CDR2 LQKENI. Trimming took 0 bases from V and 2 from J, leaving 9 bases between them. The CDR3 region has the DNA TGTGCCAGCTCACCACCGGGCAGGTACACAGATACGCAGTATTTT. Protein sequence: CASSPPGRYTDTQYF. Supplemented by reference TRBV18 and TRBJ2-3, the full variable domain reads NAGVMQNPRHLVRRRGQEARLRCSPMKGHSHVYWYRQLPEEGLKFMVYLQKENIIDESGMPKERFSAEFPKEGPSILRIQQVVRGDSAAYFCASSPPGRYTDTQYFGPGTRLTVL.

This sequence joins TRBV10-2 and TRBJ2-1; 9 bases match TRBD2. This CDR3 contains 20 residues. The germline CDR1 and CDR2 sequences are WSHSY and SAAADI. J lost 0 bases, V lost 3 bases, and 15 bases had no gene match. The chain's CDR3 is CASSDLPGGTSLRSYNEQFF. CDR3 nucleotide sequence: TGCGCCAGCAGTGACCTTCCGGGAGGGACTAGCCTCCGCTCCTACAATGAGCAGTTCTTC.

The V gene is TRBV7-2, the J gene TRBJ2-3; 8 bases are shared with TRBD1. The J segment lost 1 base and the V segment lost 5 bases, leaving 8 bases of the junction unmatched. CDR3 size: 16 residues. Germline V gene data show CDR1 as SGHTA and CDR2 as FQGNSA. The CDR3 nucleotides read TGTGCCAGCAGCCCAAGACAGGGGATAGGCACAGATACGCAGTATTTT. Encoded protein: CASSPRQGIGTDTQYF.

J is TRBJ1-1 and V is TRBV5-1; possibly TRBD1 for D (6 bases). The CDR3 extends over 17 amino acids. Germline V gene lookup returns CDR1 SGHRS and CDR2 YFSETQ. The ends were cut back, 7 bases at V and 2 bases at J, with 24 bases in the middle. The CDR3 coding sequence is TGCGCCAGCCGCCCGGCTGGGGGCGCCGGTATCAACACTGAAGCTTTCTTT. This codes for CASRPAGGAGINTEAFF.

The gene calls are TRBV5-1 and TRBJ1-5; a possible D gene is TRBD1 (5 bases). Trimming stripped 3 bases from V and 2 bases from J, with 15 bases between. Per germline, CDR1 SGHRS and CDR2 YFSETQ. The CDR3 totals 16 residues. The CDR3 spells CASSWGGVRGNQPQHF. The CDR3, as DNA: TGCGCCAGCAGCTGGGGGGGGGTAAGGGGCAATCAGCCCCAGCATTTT.

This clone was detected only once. The CDR3 loop is CASSPDSGVSQPQHF. Here the CDR3 DNA reads TGTGCCAGCAGCCCTGACAGTGGGGTAAGTCAGCCCCAGCATTTT. The chain employs TRBV7-9 and TRBJ1-5; TRBD1 is a possible D gene (5 bases). Trimming took 5 bases from V and 6 from J, leaving 17 bases between them. Germline CDR1 is SEHNR and CDR2 is FQNEAQ (reference sequence). The CDR3 is made up of 15 amino acids.

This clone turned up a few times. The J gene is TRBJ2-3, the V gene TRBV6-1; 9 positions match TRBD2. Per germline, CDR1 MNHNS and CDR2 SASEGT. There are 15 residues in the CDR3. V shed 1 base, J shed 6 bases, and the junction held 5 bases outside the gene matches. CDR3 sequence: CASSEGSGGQDTQYF. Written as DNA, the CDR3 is TGTGCCAGCAGTGAAGGGAGCGGGGGGCAGGATACGCAGTATTTT.

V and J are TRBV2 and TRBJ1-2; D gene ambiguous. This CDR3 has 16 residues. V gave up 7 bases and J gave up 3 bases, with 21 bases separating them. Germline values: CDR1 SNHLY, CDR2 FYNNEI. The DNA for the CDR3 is TGTGCCAGCATTCGGAGATTCGTCTCGGGGTACTATGGCTACACCTTC. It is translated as CASIRRFVSGYYGYTF.

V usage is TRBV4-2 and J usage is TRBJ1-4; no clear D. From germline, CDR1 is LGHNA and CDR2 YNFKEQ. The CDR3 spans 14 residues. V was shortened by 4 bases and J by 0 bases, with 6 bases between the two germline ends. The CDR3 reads CASSLAATNEKLFF. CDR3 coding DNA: TGTGCCAGCAGCCTGGCAGCAACTAATGAAAAACTGTTTTTT.

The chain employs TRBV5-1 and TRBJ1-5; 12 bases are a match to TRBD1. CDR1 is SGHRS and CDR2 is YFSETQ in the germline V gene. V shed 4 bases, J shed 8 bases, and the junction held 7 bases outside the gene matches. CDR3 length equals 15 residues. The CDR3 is CASSAGTGGVEPQHF. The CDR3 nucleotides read TGCGCCAGCAGCGCCGGGACAGGGGGCGTGGAGCCCCAGCATTTT.

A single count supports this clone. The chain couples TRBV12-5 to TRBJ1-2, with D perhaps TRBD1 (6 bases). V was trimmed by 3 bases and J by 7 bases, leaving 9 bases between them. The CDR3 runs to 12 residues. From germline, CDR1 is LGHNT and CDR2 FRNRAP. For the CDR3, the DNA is TGTGCTAGTGGTTTTCAGGGGTTTGGCTACACCTTC. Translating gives CASGFQGFGYTF.

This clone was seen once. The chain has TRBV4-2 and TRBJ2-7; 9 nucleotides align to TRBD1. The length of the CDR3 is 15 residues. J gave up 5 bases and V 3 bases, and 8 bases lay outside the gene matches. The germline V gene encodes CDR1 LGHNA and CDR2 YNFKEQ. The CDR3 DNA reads TGTGCCAGCAGCCAGTCGCCGGGACAGGGCCACGAGCAGTACTTC. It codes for CASSQSPGQGHEQYF.

CDR3 nucleotide sequence: TGTGCCAGCAGTATTGCAGGGGGAAGTATGGGAAACACCATATATTTT. Its translation: CASSIAGGSMGNTIYF. J is TRBJ1-3 and V is TRBV6-6; 7 nucleotides match TRBD1. In germline, CDR1 is MNHNY, CDR2 SVGAGI (reference sequence). The ends lost 5 bases at V and 4 bases at J; junction bases unmatched: 11. The CDR3 runs 16 residues.

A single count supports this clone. The CDR3, as DNA: TGTGCCAGCAGCGGTGAAAGGGGGGGATCCCAAGAGACCCAGTACTTC. Residues: CASSGERGGSQETQYF. The chain combines TRBV5-4 with TRBJ2-5; D may be TRBD2 (7 bases). Trimming pared 4 bases from V and 1 base from J, leaving 17 bases between. The CDR3 length is 16 residues. The V gene's germline CDR1 is SGHNT and CDR2 YYREEE (reference sequence).

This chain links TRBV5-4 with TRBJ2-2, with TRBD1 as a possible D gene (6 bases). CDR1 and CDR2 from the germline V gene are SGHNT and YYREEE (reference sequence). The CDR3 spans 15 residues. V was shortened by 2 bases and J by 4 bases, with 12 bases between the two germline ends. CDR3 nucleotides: TGTGCCAGCAGCTTACAGGGAGTGAGCACCGGGGAGCTGTTTTTT. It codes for CASSLQGVSTGELFF. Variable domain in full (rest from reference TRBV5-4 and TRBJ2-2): ETGVTQSPTHLIKTRGQQVTLRCSSQSGHNTVSWYQQALGQGPQFIFQYYREEENGRGNFPPRFSGLQFPNYSSELNVNALELDDSALYLCASSLQGVSTGELFFGEGSRLTVL.

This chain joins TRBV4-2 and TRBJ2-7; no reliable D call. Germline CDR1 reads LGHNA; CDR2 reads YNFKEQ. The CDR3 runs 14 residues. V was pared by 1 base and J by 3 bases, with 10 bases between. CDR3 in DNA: TGTGCCAGCAGCCAAGTAGCCGGAGACTACGAGCAGTACTTC. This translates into CASSQVAGDYEQYF.

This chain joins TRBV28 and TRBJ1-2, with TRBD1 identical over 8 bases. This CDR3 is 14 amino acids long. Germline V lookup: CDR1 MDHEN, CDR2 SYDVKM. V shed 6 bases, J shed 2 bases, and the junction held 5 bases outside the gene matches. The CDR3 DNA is TGTGCCAGCAGACCCGGGACAGGCAACTATGGCTACACCTTC. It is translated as CASRPGTGNYGYTF.